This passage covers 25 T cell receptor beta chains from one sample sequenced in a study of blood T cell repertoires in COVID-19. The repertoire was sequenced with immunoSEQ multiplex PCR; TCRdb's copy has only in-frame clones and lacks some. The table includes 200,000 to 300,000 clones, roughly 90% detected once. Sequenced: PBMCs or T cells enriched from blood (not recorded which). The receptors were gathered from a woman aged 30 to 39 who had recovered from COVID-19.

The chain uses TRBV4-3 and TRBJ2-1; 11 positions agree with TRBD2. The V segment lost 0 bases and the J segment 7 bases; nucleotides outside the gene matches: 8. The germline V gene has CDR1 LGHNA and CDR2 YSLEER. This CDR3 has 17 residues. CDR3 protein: CASSQDLGASGRNEQFF. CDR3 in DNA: TGCGCCAGCAGCCAAGATCTCGGAGCTAGCGGGAGGAATGAGCAGTTCTTC.

The CDR3 nucleotides are TGTGCCAGCAGTCCAGGGTTAGCTAACTATGGCTACACCTTC. Its translation is CASSPGLANYGYTF. The rearrangement uses TRBV27 and TRBJ1-2, with a possible D match to TRBD1 (5 bases). Trimming took off 5 bases at V and 0 bases at J, with 10 bases between the two ends. CDR3 length: 14 amino acids. Germline CDR1 is MNHEY and CDR2 is SMNVEV (reference sequence).

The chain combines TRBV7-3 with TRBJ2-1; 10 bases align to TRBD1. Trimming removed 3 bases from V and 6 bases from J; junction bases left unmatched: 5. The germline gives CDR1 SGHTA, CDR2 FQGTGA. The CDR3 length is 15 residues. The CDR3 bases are TGTGCCAGCAGCTTCTACGGGACAGGGGTCAATGAGCAGTTCTTC. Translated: CASSFYGTGVNEQFF.

DNA for the CDR3: TGCAGCGTCGACGGGGATGTTCACAATGAGCAGTTCTTC. Its protein product is CSVDGDVHNEQFF. The chain has TRBV29-1 and TRBJ2-1; TRBD2 is a possible D gene (5 bases). Germline assignment: CDR1 SQVTM and CDR2 ANQGSEA. The V end was cut by 6 bases, the J end by 5 bases, with 14 bases between. The CDR3 sequence is 13 residues long.

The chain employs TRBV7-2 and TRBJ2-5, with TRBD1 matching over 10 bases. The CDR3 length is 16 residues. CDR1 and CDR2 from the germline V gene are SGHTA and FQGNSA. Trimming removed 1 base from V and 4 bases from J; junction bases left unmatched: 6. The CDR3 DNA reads TGTGCCAGCAGCTTAGGGGGACAGGGGTTAGGAGAGACCCAGTACTTC. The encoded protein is CASSLGGQGLGETQYF.

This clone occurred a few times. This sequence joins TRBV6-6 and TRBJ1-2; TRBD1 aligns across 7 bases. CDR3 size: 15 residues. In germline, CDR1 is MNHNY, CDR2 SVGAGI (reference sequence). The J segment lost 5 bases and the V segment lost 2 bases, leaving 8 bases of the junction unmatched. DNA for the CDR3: TGTGCCAGCAGTTACCCTCCTAGGACAGGTTATGGCTACACCTTC. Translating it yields CASSYPPRTGYGYTF.

The CDR3 reads CASRQGSFSYEQYF. The CDR3 bases are TGCGCCAGCCGACAGGGAAGTTTCTCCTACGAGCAGTACTTC. The chain combines TRBV5-1 with TRBJ2-7; 7 bases line up with TRBD1. The V and J ends lost 7 bases and 0 bases, in that order; junction bases with no gene match: 7. The CDR3 covers 14 residues. Germline-derived CDR1 and CDR2 are SGHRS and YFSETQ.

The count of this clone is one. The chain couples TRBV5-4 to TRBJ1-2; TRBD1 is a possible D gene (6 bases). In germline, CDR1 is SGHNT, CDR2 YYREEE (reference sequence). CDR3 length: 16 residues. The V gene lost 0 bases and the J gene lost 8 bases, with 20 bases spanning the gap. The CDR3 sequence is CASSLAVARQALGYTF. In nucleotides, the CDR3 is TGTGCCAGCAGCTTGGCCGTCGCGCGACAGGCCTTAGGCTACACCTTC.

In DNA, the CDR3 is TGTGCCAGCAGCCGGACAGGCCCCTCTGGGGCCAACGTCCTGACTTTC. Its protein product is CASSRTGPSGANVLTF. The chain combines TRBV28 with TRBJ2-6, with TRBD1 matching over 7 bases. This CDR3 comprises 16 residues. J was trimmed by 0 bases and V by 6 bases; bases with no gene match: 5. Per the germline V gene, CDR1 is MDHEN and CDR2 is SYDVKM.

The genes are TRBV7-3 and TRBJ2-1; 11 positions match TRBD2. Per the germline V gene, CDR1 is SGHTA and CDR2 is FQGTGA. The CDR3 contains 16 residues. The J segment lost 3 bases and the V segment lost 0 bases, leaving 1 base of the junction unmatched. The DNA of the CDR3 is TGTGCCAGCAGCTTAACAGGGACTAGCGGCTACAATGAGCAGTTCTTC. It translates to CASSLTGTSGYNEQFF. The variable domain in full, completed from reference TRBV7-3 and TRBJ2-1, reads GAGVSQTPSNKVTEKGKYVELRCDPISGHTALYWYRQSLGQGPEFLIYFQGTGAADDSGLPNDRFFAVRPEGSVSTLKIQRTERGDSAVYLCASSLTGTSGYNEQFFGPGTRLTVL.

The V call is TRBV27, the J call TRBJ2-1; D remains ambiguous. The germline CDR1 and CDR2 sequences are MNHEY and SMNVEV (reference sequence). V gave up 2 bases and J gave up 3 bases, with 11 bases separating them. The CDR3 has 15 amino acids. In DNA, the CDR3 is TGTGCCAGCAGTTTAGAGAATCCCAACTACAATGAGCAGTTCTTC. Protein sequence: CASSLENPNYNEQFF.

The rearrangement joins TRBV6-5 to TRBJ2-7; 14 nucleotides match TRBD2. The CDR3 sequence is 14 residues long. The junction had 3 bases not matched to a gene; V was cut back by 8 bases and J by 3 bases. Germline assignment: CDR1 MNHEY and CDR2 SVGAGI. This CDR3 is CASRLAGGNYEQYF. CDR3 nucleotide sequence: TGTGCCAGCCGACTAGCGGGAGGGAACTACGAGCAGTACTTC.

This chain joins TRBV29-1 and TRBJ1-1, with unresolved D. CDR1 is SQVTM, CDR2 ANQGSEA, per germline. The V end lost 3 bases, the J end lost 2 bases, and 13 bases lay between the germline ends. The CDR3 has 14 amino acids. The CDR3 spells CSVERGNRNTEAFF. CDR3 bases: TGCAGCGTTGAGCGGGGAAATCGAAACACTGAAGCTTTCTTT.

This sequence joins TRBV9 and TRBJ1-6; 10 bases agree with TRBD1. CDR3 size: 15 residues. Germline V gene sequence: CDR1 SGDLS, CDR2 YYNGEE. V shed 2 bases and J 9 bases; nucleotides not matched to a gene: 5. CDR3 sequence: CASSVGQGMSSPLHF. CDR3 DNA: TGTGCCAGCAGCGTGGGACAGGGGATGAGTTCACCCCTCCACTTT. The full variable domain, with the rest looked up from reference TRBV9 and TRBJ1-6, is DSGVTQTPKHLITATGQRVTLRCSPRSGDLSVYWYQQSLDQGLQFLIQYYNGEERAKGNILERFSAQQFPDLHSELNLSSLELGDSALYFCASSVGQGMSSPLHFGNGTRLTVT.

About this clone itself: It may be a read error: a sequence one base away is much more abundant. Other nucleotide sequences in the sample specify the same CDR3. The CDR3 DNA is TGTGCCAGCAGTCCAGCCGGCGGGGCGCCCCTCCACTTT. It is translated as CASSPAGGAPLHF. This chain links TRBV6-5 with TRBJ1-6, with D possibly TRBD1 on 5 matching bases. Deletions cut 5 bases from V and 13 bases from J, with 15 bases between. The CDR3 has 13 residues. Germline CDR1 MNHEY, CDR2 SVGAGI.

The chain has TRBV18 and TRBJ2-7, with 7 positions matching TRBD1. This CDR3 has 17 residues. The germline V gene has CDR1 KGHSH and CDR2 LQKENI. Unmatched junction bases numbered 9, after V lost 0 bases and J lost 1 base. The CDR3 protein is CASSPPGRDRESYEQYF. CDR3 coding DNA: TGTGCCAGCTCACCACCGGGCCGGGACAGAGAATCCTACGAGCAGTACTTC.

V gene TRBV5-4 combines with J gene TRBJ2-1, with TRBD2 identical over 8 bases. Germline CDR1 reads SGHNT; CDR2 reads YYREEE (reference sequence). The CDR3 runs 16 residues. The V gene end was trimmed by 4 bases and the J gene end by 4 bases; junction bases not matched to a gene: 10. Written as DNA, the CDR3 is TGTGCCAGCAGCCACCGGACTAGCTATGGGTACAATGAGCAGTTCTTC. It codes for CASSHRTSYGYNEQFF.

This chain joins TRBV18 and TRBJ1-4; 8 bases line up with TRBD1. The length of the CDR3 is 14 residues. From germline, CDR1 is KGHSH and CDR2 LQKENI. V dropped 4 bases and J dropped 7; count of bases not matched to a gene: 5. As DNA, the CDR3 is TGTGCCAGCTCACAGACAGGGGAGACTGAAAAACTGTTTTTT. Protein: CASSQTGETEKLFF. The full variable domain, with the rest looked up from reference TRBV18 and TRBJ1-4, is NAGVMQNPRHLVRRRGQEARLRCSPMKGHSHVYWYRQLPEEGLKFMVYLQKENIIDESGMPKERFSAEFPKEGPSILRIQQVVRGDSAAYFCASSQTGETEKLFFGSGTQLSVL.

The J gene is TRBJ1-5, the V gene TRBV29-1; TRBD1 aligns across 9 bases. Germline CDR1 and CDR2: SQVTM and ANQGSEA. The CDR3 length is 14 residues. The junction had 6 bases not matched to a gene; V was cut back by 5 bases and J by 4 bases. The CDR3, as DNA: TGCAGCGTTCGGACAGGGGTCGGTAATCAGCCCCAGCATTTT. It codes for CSVRTGVGNQPQHF.

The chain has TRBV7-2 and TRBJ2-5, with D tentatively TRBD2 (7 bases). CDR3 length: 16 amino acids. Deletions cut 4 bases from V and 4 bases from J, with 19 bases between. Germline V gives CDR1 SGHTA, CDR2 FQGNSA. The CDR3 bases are TGTGCCAGCAGCTCAGGTGCGGGGGCACTTGGAGAGACCCAGTACTTC. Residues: CASSSGAGALGETQYF.

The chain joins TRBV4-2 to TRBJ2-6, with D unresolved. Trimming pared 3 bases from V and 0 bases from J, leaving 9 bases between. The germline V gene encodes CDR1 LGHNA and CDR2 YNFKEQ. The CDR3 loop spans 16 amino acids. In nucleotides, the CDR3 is TGTGCCAGCAGCCATTTATTAGACTCTGGGGCCAACGTCCTGACTTTC. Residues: CASSHLLDSGANVLTF.

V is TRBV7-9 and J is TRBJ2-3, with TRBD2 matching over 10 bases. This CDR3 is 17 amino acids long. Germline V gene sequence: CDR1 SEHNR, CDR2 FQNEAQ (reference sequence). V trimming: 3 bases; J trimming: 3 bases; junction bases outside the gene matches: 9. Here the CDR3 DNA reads TGTGCCAGCAGCTTTAGCGGAGCGGGAGGGCGTACAGATACGCAGTATTTT. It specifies CASSFSGAGGRTDTQYF. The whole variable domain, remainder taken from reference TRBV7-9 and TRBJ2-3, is DTGVSQNPRHKITKRGQNVTFRCDPISEHNRLYWYRQTLGQGPEFLTYFQNEAQLEKSRLLSDRFSAERPKGSFSTLEIQRTEQGDSAMYLCASSFSGAGGRTDTQYFGPGTRLTVL.

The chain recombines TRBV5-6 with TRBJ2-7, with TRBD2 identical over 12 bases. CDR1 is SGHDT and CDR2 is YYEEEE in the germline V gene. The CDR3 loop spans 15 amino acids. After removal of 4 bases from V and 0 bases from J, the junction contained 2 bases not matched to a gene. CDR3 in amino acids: CASSVGLAGSYEQYF. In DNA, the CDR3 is TGTGCCAGCAGCGTGGGACTAGCGGGCTCCTACGAGCAGTACTTC.

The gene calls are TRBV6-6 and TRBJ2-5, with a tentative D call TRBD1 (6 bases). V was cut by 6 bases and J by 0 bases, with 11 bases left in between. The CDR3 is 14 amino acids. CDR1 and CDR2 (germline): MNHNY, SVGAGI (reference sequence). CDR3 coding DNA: TGTGCCAGCAGAATCCGGGACAACCAAGAGACCCAGTACTTC. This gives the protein CASRIRDNQETQYF.

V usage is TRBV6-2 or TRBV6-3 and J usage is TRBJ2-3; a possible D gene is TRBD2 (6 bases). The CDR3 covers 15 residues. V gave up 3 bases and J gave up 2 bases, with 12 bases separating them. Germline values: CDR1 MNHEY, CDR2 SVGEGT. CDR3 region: CASSYLAGLTDTQYF. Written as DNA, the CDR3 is TGTGCCAGCAGTTATTTGGCGGGACTCACAGATACGCAGTATTTT.